The 5 T cell receptor beta chains reported below all come from one sample, sequenced in a study of monozygotic twins with inflammatory bowel disease (dated by TCRdb to between 2018 and 2021). Receptor libraries were prepared by 5' RACE. TCRdb lists the instrument as Illumina HiSeq 2500. TCRdb reprocessed the reads and assigns one entry to each CDR3 protein sequence, leaving out DNA. The table held for this sample gives about 160,000 distinct CDR3 sequences. Together, the top ten hold around 2.4% of the sample. Sequencing was performed on blood. These receptors all come from a human donor with ulcerative colitis or Crohn's disease, or a healthy co-twin of an affected twin (not recorded which).

The chain uses TRBV6-5 and TRBJ2-1. Germline V gives CDR1 MNHEY, CDR2 SVGAGI. This CDR3 is built from 13 residues. The CDR3 protein is CASRDLTYNEQFF.

Here the CDR3 reads CASRKFKISDGYTF. The chain joins TRBV28 to TRBJ1-2. Germline values: CDR1 MDHEN, CDR2 SYDVKM. The CDR3 loop spans 14 amino acids.

V usage is TRBV5-1 and J usage is TRBJ2-2; the TCRdb call, TRBD2, lacks DNA for checking. The CDR3 totals 15 residues. Germline V lookup: CDR1 SGHRS, CDR2 YFSETQ. CDR3 in amino acids: CASSLAWAKPGELFF. The entire variable domain, with the rest obtained from reference TRBV5-1 and TRBJ2-2, is as follows: KAGVTQTPRYLIKTRGQQVTLSCSPISGHRSVSWYQQTPGQGLQFLFEYFSETQRNKGNFPGRFSGRQFSNSRSEMNVSTLELGDSALYLCASSLAWAKPGELFFGEGSRLTVL.

The chain combines TRBV7-2 with TRBJ2-3; TCRdb's D gene call, TRBD1, goes unchecked for lack of DNA. The CDR3 has 16 amino acids. The germline gives CDR1 SGHTA, CDR2 FQGNSA. The chain's CDR3 is CASSLRPGSGADTQYF. Filled out from reference TRBV7-2 and TRBJ2-3, the complete variable domain reads GAGVSQSPSNKVTEKGKDVELRCDPISGHTALYWYRQSLGQGLEFLIYFQGNSAPDKSGLPSDRFSAERTGGSVSTLTIQRTQQEDSAVYLCASSLRPGSGADTQYFGPGTRLTVL.

This chain uses TRBV9 with TRBJ2-7; the D call of TRBD1 rests on TCRdb alone, since no DNA is present to check it. From germline, CDR1 is SGDLS and CDR2 YYNGEE. The CDR3 loop spans 14 amino acids. CDR3 sequence reads: CASSPGGGYYEQYF.